The clone carrying this TCR beta chain has at least ten counts. Its cognate antigen is unknown. In making diagnoses, clinical symptoms, serum thyroxine and TRAb, thyroid ultrasound and orbital computed tomography were all used. PBMCs were derived from around 10 ml fresh peripheral blood. The data were obtained in a study of T cells in Graves' hyperthyroidism and ophthalmopathy. Study-level findings and limits: The model anticipated ophthalmopathy a median about six months pre-onset. Among thyroid clonotypes expanded above 0.001, most also appeared in blood.

The CDR3 runs 16 residues. In germline, CDR1 is SGHTA, CDR2 FQGNSA. V lost 1 base to trimming and J lost 4 bases; unmatched junction nucleotides: 9. The CDR3 regions of TCR beta were amplified from RNA transcripts. The HTBI primer set drove a first-round RT-PCR of the TCR CDR3. TCRdb called the multiplex PCR reads again in MiXCR, with one record for every CDR3 protein. Of about 400,000 distinct CDR3 sequences in the sample, approximately 15% were seen once. The receptor's source is a man between 18 and 29 years old with Graves' ophthalmopathy. Sample: blood. V is TRBV7-2 and J is TRBJ2-5; 7 nucleotides match TRBD2. Here the CDR3 DNA reads TGTGCCAGCAGCTTAGTTAGTCGTAGGGAGGGAGAGACCCAGTACTTC. Amino acid sequence: CASSLVSRREGETQYF.